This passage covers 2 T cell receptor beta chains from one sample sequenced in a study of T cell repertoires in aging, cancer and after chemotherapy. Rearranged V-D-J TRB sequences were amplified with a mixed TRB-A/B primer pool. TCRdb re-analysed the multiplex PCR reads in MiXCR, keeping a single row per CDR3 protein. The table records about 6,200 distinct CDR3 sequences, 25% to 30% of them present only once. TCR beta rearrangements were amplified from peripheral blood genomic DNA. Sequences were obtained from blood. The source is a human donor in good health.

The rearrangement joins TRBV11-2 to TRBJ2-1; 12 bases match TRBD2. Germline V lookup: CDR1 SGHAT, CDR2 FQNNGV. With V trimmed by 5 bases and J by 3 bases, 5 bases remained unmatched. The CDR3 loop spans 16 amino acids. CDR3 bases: TGTGCCAGCAGCCCGACTAGCGGGAGCATCTACAATGAGCAGTTCTTC. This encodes CASSPTSGSIYNEQFF. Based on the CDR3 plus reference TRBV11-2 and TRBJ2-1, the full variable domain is EAGVAQSPRYKIIEKRQSVAFWCNPISGHATLYWYQQILGQGPKLLIQFQNNGVVDDSQLPKDRFSAERLKGVDSTLKIQPAKLEDSAVYLCASSPTSGSIYNEQFFGPGTRLTVL.

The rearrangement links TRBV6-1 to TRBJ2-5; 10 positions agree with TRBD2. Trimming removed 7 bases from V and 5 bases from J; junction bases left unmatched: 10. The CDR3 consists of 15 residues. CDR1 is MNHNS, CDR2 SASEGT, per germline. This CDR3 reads CASKLALAGMETQYF. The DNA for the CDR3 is TGTGCCAGCAAGCTAGCACTAGCGGGAATGGAGACCCAGTACTTC.